This passage covers 25 T cell receptor beta chains from one sample sequenced in a study of blood T cell repertoires in COVID-19. Measured with immunoSEQ multiplex PCR; TCRdb has only the in-frame clones, and not every one. This sample has about 250,000 clones, with roughly 85% found just once. The sample was peripheral blood. The receptors here all came from a man between 18 and 29 years old with active or convalescent COVID-19.

Comments on this clone: A junction end diverges from the germline sequence, so it may reflect a read error. V is TRBV4-3 and J is TRBJ2-7, with D possibly being TRBD1 (7 bases). This CDR3 has 16 amino acids. Germline V gene data show CDR1 as LGHNA and CDR2 as YSLEER. The CDR3 region is CASSKEGTGQGGEQYF. The DNA for the CDR3 is TGCGCCAGCAGCAAAGAGGGGACGGGGCAGGGGGGCGAGCAGTACTTC.

The rearrangement uses TRBV28 and TRBJ1-2; D uncertain. Looked up from germline, CDR1 is MDHEN and CDR2 is SYDVKM. The CDR3 has 13 amino acids. Trimming took 4 bases from V and 1 from J, leaving 7 bases between them. CDR3 nucleotide sequence: TGTGCCAGCAGTTCTATAGATAACTATGGCTACACCTTC. Its translation is CASSSIDNYGYTF.

This rearrangement joins TRBV4-2 to TRBJ2-3, with a tentative D call TRBD1 (5 bases). Germline V gives CDR1 LGHNA, CDR2 YNFKEQ. V was trimmed by 0 bases and J by 0 bases, leaving 13 bases between them. CDR3 length equals 17 residues. The CDR3 coding sequence is TGTGCCAGCAGCCAAGATCCAGGGTTCATTAGCACAGATACGCAGTATTTT. Translating gives CASSQDPGFISTDTQYF.

The chain is built from TRBV2 and TRBJ2-7; 8 bases are shared with TRBD2. CDR1 is SNHLY, CDR2 FYNNEI, per germline. The trim removed 8 bases at V and 4 bases at J, leaving 13 bases unmatched. The CDR3 loop spans 15 amino acids. The CDR3 spells CASVPLYTSGYEQYF. Written as DNA, the CDR3 is TGTGCCAGCGTGCCCCTCTATACTAGCGGATACGAGCAGTACTTC.

The chain couples TRBV5-4 to TRBJ1-3; the D gene is possibly TRBD1 (5 bases). Germline values: CDR1 SGHNT, CDR2 YYREEE (reference sequence). The CDR3 is 13 residues long. Trimming shortened V by 0 bases and J by 4 bases, and 5 bases separated the two germline ends. The CDR3 loop is CASSLGGGNTIYF. The CDR3 DNA is TGTGCCAGCAGCTTGGGGGGCGGAAACACCATATATTTT. The full variable domain, in which reference TRBV5-4 and TRBJ1-3 provide the parts outside the CDR3, is ETGVTQSPTHLIKTRGQQVTLRCSSQSGHNTVSWYQQALGQGPQFIFQYYREEENGRGNFPPRFSGLQFPNYSSELNVNALELDDSALYLCASSLGGGNTIYFGEGSWLTVV.

The gene calls are TRBV3-1 (or the pseudogene TRBV3-2) and TRBJ1-3; D gene uncertain. Germline CDR1 reads LGHDT; CDR2 reads YNNKEL (reference sequence). The germline V and J ends were trimmed by 4 bases and 0 bases, with 10 bases remaining between them. The CDR3 is 15 residues long. The CDR3: CASSRPISSGNTIYF. CDR3 DNA sequence: TGTGCCAGCAGCCGCCCGATTAGCTCTGGAAACACCATATATTTT.

This clone was picked up a small number of times. The chain links TRBV19 to TRBJ2-2; 11 bases map to TRBD2. Germline trimming cut 3 bases from V and 5 bases from J; bases unmatched to any gene: 5. There are 16 residues in the CDR3. CDR1 and CDR2 (germline): LNHDA, SQIVND (reference sequence). The CDR3 coding sequence is TGTGCCAGTAGTATGTGGCTAGCGGGGGGTACCGGGGAGCTGTTTTTT. It yields the protein CASSMWLAGGTGELFF.

CDR3 in amino acids: CASSGTGVRETQYF. CDR3 bases: TGCGCCAGCAGCGGAACAGGGGTAAGAGAGACCCAGTACTTC. This rearrangement joins TRBV5-1 to TRBJ2-5; 7 positions match TRBD1. Germline assignment: CDR1 SGHRS and CDR2 YFSETQ. This CDR3 region has 14 residues. With V trimmed by 4 bases and J by 4 bases, 7 bases remained unmatched.

This clone was seen a single time. V gene TRBV29-1 combines with J gene TRBJ2-7; TRBD1 matches 7 bases. V shed 5 bases and J 2 bases; nucleotides not matched to a gene: 3. This CDR3 is built from 12 residues. The germline gives CDR1 SQVTM, CDR2 ANQGSEA. The CDR3 loop reads CSVMTGPYEQYF. CDR3 bases: TGCAGCGTTATGACAGGGCCCTACGAGCAGTACTTC.

V gene TRBV2 combines with J gene TRBJ2-1, with 9 bases lining up with TRBD1. From germline, CDR1 is SNHLY and CDR2 FYNNEI. The trim removed 5 bases at V and 6 bases at J, leaving 8 bases unmatched. This CDR3 contains 15 residues. The chain's CDR3 is CASSPPGQGSNEQFF. As DNA, the CDR3 is TGTGCCAGCAGTCCTCCGGGACAGGGAAGCAATGAGCAGTTCTTC.

DNA for the CDR3: TGCGCCAGCAGCCCCGCCGGGACAGGGCCTGAAAAACTGTTTTTT. It encodes CASSPAGTGPEKLFF. The chain couples TRBV5-1 to TRBJ1-4, with TRBD1 matching over 9 bases. Unmatched junction bases numbered 8, after V lost 4 bases and J lost 7 bases. Germline CDR1 reads SGHRS; CDR2 reads YFSETQ. The CDR3 is made up of 15 amino acids.

The chain joins TRBV25-1 to TRBJ1-5, with D possibly matching TRBD1 (5 bases). The germline V gene encodes CDR1 MGHDK and CDR2 SYGVNS. The CDR3 totals 12 residues. V gave up 4 bases and J gave up 4 bases, with 5 bases separating them. The chain's CDR3 is CASSAGNQPQHF. The CDR3, as DNA: TGTGCCAGCAGTGCAGGGAATCAGCCCCAGCATTTT.

As DNA, the CDR3 is TGTGCCAGCGTGGAGGGAAGGGACCAGTATTTT. This sequence encodes CASVEGRDQYF. The chain recombines TRBV6-5 with TRBJ2-3; maybe TRBD2 (6 bases). Germline lookup yields CDR1 MNHEY and CDR2 SVGAGI. The germline V and J ends were trimmed by 8 bases and 12 bases, with 15 bases remaining between them. The CDR3 is made up of 11 amino acids.

The chain joins TRBV11-2 to TRBJ1-5; D is undetermined. V gave up 5 bases and J gave up 3 bases, with 8 bases separating them. Germline V gene data show CDR1 as SGHAT and CDR2 as FQNNGV. The CDR3 loop spans 13 amino acids. The CDR3 loop is CASSLGPNQPQHF. CDR3 nucleotide sequence: TGTGCCAGCAGCCTTGGCCCCAATCAGCCCCAGCATTTT. The complete variable domain, with remaining parts taken from reference TRBV11-2 and TRBJ1-5, reads EAGVAQSPRYKIIEKRQSVAFWCNPISGHATLYWYQQILGQGPKLLIQFQNNGVVDDSQLPKDRFSAERLKGVDSTLKIQPAKLEDSAVYLCASSLGPNQPQHFGDGTRLSIL.

J is TRBJ2-6 and V is TRBV7-9; perhaps TRBD1 as D (6 bases). The ends were cut back, 0 bases at V and 0 bases at J, with 9 bases in the middle. Germline CDR1 SEHNR, CDR2 FQNEAQ (reference sequence). This CDR3 is 17 amino acids long. The CDR3 region is CASSLAGADSGANVLTF. CDR3 DNA sequence: TGTGCCAGCAGCTTAGCGGGGGCAGACTCTGGGGCCAACGTCCTGACTTTC.

The chain recombines TRBV27 with TRBJ2-7; a possible D gene is TRBD1 (6 bases). Germline assignment: CDR1 MNHEY and CDR2 SMNVEV (reference sequence). The CDR3 is 14 residues long. V lost 6 bases and J 3 bases, leaving 15 bases between the germline ends. The CDR3 nucleotides read TGTGCCAGCAGCTCCGGGACAAGACTCTACGAGCAGTACTTC. As protein: CASSSGTRLYEQYF.

The gene calls are TRBV29-1 and TRBJ2-5, with D perhaps TRBD2 (5 bases). Germline assignment: CDR1 SQVTM and CDR2 ANQGSEA. Trimming shortened V by 4 bases and J by 2 bases, and 11 bases separated the two germline ends. This CDR3 has 13 amino acids. The CDR3 sequence: CSVVRRGQETQYF. CDR3 nucleotide sequence: TGCAGCGTTGTTAGGAGAGGGCAAGAGACCCAGTACTTC.

The chain employs TRBV19 and TRBJ1-4; D call uncertain. The V gene lost 3 bases and the J gene lost 2 bases, with 10 bases spanning the gap. The CDR3 consists of 15 residues. Germline CDR1 and CDR2: LNHDA and SQIVND (reference sequence). CDR3 sequence: CASSIQISTNEKLFF. The CDR3 bases are TGTGCCAGTAGTATTCAGATCTCGACTAATGAAAAACTGTTTTTT. Filled out from reference TRBV19 and TRBJ1-4, the complete variable domain reads DGGITQSPKYLFRKEGQNVTLSCEQNLNHDAMYWYRQDPGQGLRLIYYSQIVNDFQKGDIAEGYSVSREKKESFPLTVTSAQKNPTAFYLCASSIQISTNEKLFFGSGTQLSVL.

The genes are TRBV9 and TRBJ1-2; possible D gene TRBD1, 6 bases. Germline CDR1 is SGDLS and CDR2 is YYNGEE. The germline V and J ends were trimmed by 3 bases and 4 bases, with 13 bases remaining between them. The CDR3 covers 14 residues. The CDR3 protein is CASSATGLVYGYTF. The CDR3 DNA follows: TGTGCCAGCAGCGCCACAGGGTTGGTCTATGGCTACACCTTC.

The chain joins TRBV5-4 to TRBJ2-1; a weak D match, TRBD1 (5 bases). The CDR3 is made up of 13 amino acids. Germline CDR1 is SGHNT and CDR2 is YYREEE (reference sequence). V shed 3 bases and J shed 7 bases, with 11 bases lying between them. The CDR3 loop is CASSSTRQNEQFF. CDR3 bases: TGTGCCAGCAGCTCTACCAGACAGAATGAGCAGTTCTTC.

The chain employs TRBV30 and TRBJ1-3; D is perhaps TRBD1 (5 bases). V lost 5 bases, J lost 5 bases, and 10 bases lay in between. This CDR3 spans 12 amino acids. The germline V gene encodes CDR1 GTSNPN and CDR2 SVGIG (reference sequence). The CDR3 bases are TGTGCCTGGGATCTGGACAGAAACACCATATATTTT. It codes for CAWDLDRNTIYF.

The table lists this clone with a few counts. This rearrangement joins TRBV27 to TRBJ1-1, with D perhaps TRBD1 (5 bases). The V end lost 5 bases, the J end lost 3 bases, and 10 bases lay between the germline ends. The CDR3 spans 13 residues. Germline V gene data show CDR1 as MNHEY and CDR2 as SMNVEV (reference sequence). The CDR3 DNA is TGTGCCAGCAGTGCCGCGGGGGACACTGAAGCTTTCTTT. This sequence encodes CASSAAGDTEAFF.

The chain has TRBV7-3 and TRBJ1-1; D may be TRBD1 (5 bases). Looked up from germline, CDR1 is SGHTA and CDR2 is FQGTGA. V was shortened by 1 base and J by 3 bases, with 9 bases between the two germline ends. This CDR3 region has 14 residues. For the CDR3, the DNA is TGTGCCAGCAGCTTAATTCGGGGGTACACTGAAGCTTTCTTT. This gives the protein CASSLIRGYTEAFF.

This clone was detected a few times. The chain recombines TRBV5-1 with TRBJ2-2; 10 bases are shared with TRBD2. The V and J ends lost 0 bases and 3 bases, in that order; junction bases with no gene match: 2. The CDR3 has 16 residues. In germline, CDR1 is SGHRS, CDR2 YFSETQ. The CDR3 sequence: CASSLGLAGDTGELFF. The CDR3, as DNA: TGCGCCAGCAGCTTGGGGCTAGCGGGAGACACCGGGGAGCTGTTTTTT. Together with reference TRBV5-1 and TRBJ2-2, the CDR3 gives the full variable domain: KAGVTQTPRYLIKTRGQQVTLSCSPISGHRSVSWYQQTPGQGLQFLFEYFSETQRNKGNFPGRFSGRQFSNSRSEMNVSTLELGDSALYLCASSLGLAGDTGELFFGEGSRLTVL.

V usage is TRBV29-1 and J usage is TRBJ2-7; TRBD1 is a possible D gene (6 bases). The V gene lost 6 bases and the J gene lost 2 bases, with 26 bases spanning the gap. CDR1 is SQVTM and CDR2 is ANQGSEA in the germline V gene. The length of the CDR3 is 17 residues. CDR3 in DNA: TGCAGCGTGATCCCTTACGCCCTGGACAGCGTTACCTACGAGCAGTACTTC. Protein product: CSVIPYALDSVTYEQYF.